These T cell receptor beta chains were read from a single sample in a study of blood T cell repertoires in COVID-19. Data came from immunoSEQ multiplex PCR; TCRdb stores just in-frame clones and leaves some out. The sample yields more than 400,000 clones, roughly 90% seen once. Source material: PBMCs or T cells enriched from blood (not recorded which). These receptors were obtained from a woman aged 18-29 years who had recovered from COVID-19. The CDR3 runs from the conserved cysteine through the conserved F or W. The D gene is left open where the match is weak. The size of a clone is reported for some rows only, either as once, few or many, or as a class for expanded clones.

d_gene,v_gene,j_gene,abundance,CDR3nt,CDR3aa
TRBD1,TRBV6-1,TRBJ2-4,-,TGTGCCAGCAGTGAAGATTTAGGGGACAGGGGGCTCGGGGGAGCCAAAAACATTCAGTACTTC,CASSEDLGDRGLGGAKNIQYF
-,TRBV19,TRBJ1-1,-,TGTGCCAGTAGTACCTCAGGGCTGGGCACTGAAGCTTTCTTT,CASSTSGLGTEAFF
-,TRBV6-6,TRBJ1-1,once,TGTGCCAGCAGTCGGACTGACTATCGGAACATGAACACTGAAGCTTTCTTT,CASSRTDYRNMNTEAFF
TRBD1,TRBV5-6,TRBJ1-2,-,TGTGCCAGCAGTAAGGACAGGAACTATGGCTACACCTTC,CASSKDRNYGYTF
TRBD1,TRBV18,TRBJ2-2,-,TGTGCCAGCTCACCAGACTTTACGGACAGGGGATCCGGGGAGCTGTTTTTT,CASSPDFTDRGSGELFF
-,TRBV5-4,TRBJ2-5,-,TGTGCCAGCAGCTTGGCCCCACTAGCTGACGGCGAGACCCAGTACTTC,CASSLAPLADGETQYF
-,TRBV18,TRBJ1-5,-,TGTGCCAGCTCACCGGACAGCTCCAGTTCTCAGCCCCAGCATTTT,CASSPDSSSSQPQHF
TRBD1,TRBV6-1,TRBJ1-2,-,TGTGCCAGCAGTGAAGGTGTCGGACAGGGAATGAAGGGCTACACCTTC,CASSEGVGQGMKGYTF
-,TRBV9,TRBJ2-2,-,TGTGCCAGCAGCGTAGATATTGGCGGGACGAACACCGGGGAGCTGTTTTTT,CASSVDIGGTNTGELFF
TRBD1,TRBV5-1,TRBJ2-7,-,TGCGCCAGCACCCCCGGAAGCGGACAGGGCTACGAGCAGTACTTC,CASTPGSGQGYEQYF
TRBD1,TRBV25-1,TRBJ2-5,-,TGTGCCACGTCAGACCAGGGGGCGTTTAGAGAGACCCAGTACTTC,CATSDQGAFRETQYF
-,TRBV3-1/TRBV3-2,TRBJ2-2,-,TGTGCCAGCAGCCAAGTCAGCTCGGACGGGGGAGTCGGGGAGCTGTTTTTT,CASSQVSSDGGVGELFF
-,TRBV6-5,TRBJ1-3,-,TGTGCCAGCGTAGGGGTGGGCACCATATATTTT,CASVGVGTIYF
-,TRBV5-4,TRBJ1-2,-,TGTGCCAGCAGCCCTCGCGGAGGCGAAGGGGGATACTATGGCTACACCTTC,CASSPRGGEGGYYGYTF
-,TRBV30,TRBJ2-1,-,TGTGCCTGGAATACCGGGGGGCCCCTAGTCGATGAGCAGTTCTTC,CAWNTGGPLVDEQFF
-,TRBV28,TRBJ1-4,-,TGTGCCAGCGGGGGGGGGCTTAATGAAAAACTGTTTTTT,CASGGGLNEKLFF
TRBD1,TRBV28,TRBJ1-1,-,TGTGCCAGCAGTTTGGCGACAGGGGGTCCCACTGAAGCTTTCTTT,CASSLATGGPTEAFF
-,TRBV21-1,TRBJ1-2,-,TGTGCCAGCAATCATTGTTTCTGCACCCCCCCCGGGGACAGGGACTATGGCTACACCTTC,CASNHCFCTPPGDRDYGYTF
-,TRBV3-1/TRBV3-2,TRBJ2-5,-,TGTGCCAGCAGCCCACGGGGGGCAGAGACCCAGTACTTC,CASSPRGAETQYF
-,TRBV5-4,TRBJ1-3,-,TGTGCCAGCAGCTTGCCGGGGATAGCAGAGGGCAACACCATATATTTT,CASSLPGIAEGNTIYF
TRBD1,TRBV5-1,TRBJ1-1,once,TGCGCCAGCAGCCCTATCGACAGGGCAACTGAAGCTTTCTTT,CASSPIDRATEAFF
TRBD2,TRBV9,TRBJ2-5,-,TGTGCCAGCAGCCCACGGACTAGCACGCAAGAGACCCAGTACTTC,CASSPRTSTQETQYF
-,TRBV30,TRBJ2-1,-,TGTGCCTGGGGACTTCTCAATGAGCAGTTCTTC,CAWGLLNEQFF
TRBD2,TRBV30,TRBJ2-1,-,TGTGCCTTAGAGAAGGTAGCGGGGGCTCTCAGCTCCTACAATGAGCAGTTCTTC,CALEKVAGALSSYNEQFF
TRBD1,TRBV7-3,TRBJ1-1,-,TGTGCCAGCAGCCAGACAGGGGGAGGGAACACTGAAGTTTTCTTT,CASSQTGGGNTEVFF
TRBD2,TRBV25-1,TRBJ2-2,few,TGTGCCAGCACCTCGGGGGGGCGAGACACCGGGGAGCTGTTTTTT,CASTSGGRDTGELFF
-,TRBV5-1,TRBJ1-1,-,TGCGCCAGCAGCATAACAGGGAGCACTGAAGCTTTCTTT,CASSITGSTEAFF
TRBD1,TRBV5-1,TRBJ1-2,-,TGCGCCAGCAGTACAGGGGGCGCTAATGGCTACACCTTC,CASSTGGANGYTF
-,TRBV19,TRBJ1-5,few,TGTGCCAGTAGTTCAGGGCTTACGGCCAATCAGCCCCAGCATTTT,CASSSGLTANQPQHF
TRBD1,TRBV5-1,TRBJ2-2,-,TGCGCCAGCAGCTTGTCGGACAGGGGAGGCACCGGGGAGCTGTTTTTT,CASSLSDRGGTGELFF
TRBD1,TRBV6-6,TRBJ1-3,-,TGTGCCAGCAGTCCCTCCCACGAAATGACAGGGGGCTCTGGAAACACCATATATTTT,CASSPSHEMTGGSGNTIYF
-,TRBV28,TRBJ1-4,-,TGTGCCAGCAGTTTAACGGGAGAAAAACTGTTTTTT,CASSLTGEKLFF
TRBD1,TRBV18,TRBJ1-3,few,TGTGCCAGCTCAATACAGGGGAACTCTGGAAACACCATATATTTT,CASSIQGNSGNTIYF
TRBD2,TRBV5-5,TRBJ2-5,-,TGTGCCAGCGTTGGGGGGGTTGGTCAAGAGACCCAGTACTTC,CASVGGVGQETQYF
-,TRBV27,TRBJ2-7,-,TGTGCCAGCAGTTTAGGCACACCAAGCTACGAGCAGTACTTC,CASSLGTPSYEQYF
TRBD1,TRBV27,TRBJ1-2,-,TGTGCCAGCAGTTTACGGAGGACAGGGGCGCCCTATGGCTACACCTTC,CASSLRRTGAPYGYTF
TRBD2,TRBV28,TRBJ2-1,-,TGTGCCAGCAGTCCCCTCCGTGGTAGCGGGGACCTCTCCTACAATGAGCAGTTCTTC,CASSPLRGSGDLSYNEQFF
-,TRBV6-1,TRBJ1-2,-,TGTGCCAGCAGTGAATCGGTTAGTAGCTATGGCTACACCTTC,CASSESVSSYGYTF
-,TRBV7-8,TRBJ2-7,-,TGTGCCAGCAGCTTAGAGAGGGACACCTACGAGCAGTACTTC,CASSLERDTYEQYF
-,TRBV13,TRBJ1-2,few,TGTGCCAGCAGCCAAATAATAGCGTGGGGCTATGGCTACACCTTC,CASSQIIAWGYGYTF
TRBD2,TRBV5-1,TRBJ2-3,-,TGCGCCAGCAGCCCGGTGACTAGCTATGCCACAGATACGCAGTATTTT,CASSPVTSYATDTQYF
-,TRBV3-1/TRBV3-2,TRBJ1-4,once,TGTGCCAGCAGCCAAGACCGGGAAAAACTGTTTTTT,CASSQDREKLFF
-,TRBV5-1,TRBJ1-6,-,TGCGCCAGCAGCTCAGGAGGGTCACCCCTCCACTTT,CASSSGGSPLHF